This T cell receptor (beta chain) was identified during a study of T cells in Graves' hyperthyroidism and ophthalmopathy. The CDR3 extends over 13 amino acids. Per the germline V gene, CDR1 is SEHNR and CDR2 is FQNEAQ (reference sequence). Germline trimming cut 5 bases from V and 6 bases from J; bases unmatched to any gene: 7. Patients affected by ophthalmopathy presented a Clinical Activity Score of at least 3, a NOSPECS grade of at least 4, and disease duration below 3 months. Pregnant or lactating patients were excluded, as were those with uncontrolled infection or other autoimmune disease. This clonotype was observed at least ten times. Amplified TCR beta CDR3 regions derived from RNA transcripts. A first-round RT-PCR of the TCR CDR3 used the HTBI primer set. TCRdb called the multiplex PCR reads again in MiXCR, with one record for every CDR3 protein. The sample holds approximately 620,000 distinct CDR3 sequences, 15% to 20% seen once.

The sequence came from a woman aged 40 to 50 with Graves' ophthalmopathy. The chain employs TRBV7-9 and TRBJ2-7; TRBD1 aligns across 7 bases. The sample was blood. DNA of the CDR3: TGTGCCAGCAGCCTCACAGACAGGGTCGAGCAGTACTTC. It codes for CASSLTDRVEQYF. Complete variable domain (other parts from reference TRBV7-9 and TRBJ2-7): DTGVSQNPRHKITKRGQNVTFRCDPISEHNRLYWYRQTLGQGPEFLTYFQNEAQLEKSRLLSDRFSAERPKGSFSTLEIQRTEQGDSAMYLCASSLTDRVEQYFGPGTRLTVT.